The sequence of this T cell receptor (beta chain) was determined in a study of cytomegalovirus exposure and HLA in healthy donors. Study observations and caveats: Analysis performed later found roughly 17,000 TCR beta sequences associated with HLA alleles at 0.05 false discovery rate.

Per the germline V gene, CDR1 is SGHRS and CDR2 is YFSETQ. Trimming removed 0 bases at V and 15 bases at J, with 19 bases between. There are 14 residues in the CDR3. Points on this clone: Antigen: not known.

The PCR made use of 60 Vbeta and 13 Jbeta primers. Measured with immunoSEQ multiplex PCR; TCRdb has only the in-frame clones, and not every one. There are about 88,000 clones in the sample; roughly 80% occur only once, and approximately 3% lies in the top ten. The sample consisted of PBMCs. The TCR was taken from a man aged 25 to 40 in good health and CMV-seronegative. J is TRBJ2-1 and V is TRBV5-1; possible D gene TRBD1, 7 bases. In nucleotides, the CDR3 is TGCGCCAGCAGCTTGGGGGGGTGGGAGGACAGGTTGTTCTTC. Translation gives CASSLGGWEDRLFF.